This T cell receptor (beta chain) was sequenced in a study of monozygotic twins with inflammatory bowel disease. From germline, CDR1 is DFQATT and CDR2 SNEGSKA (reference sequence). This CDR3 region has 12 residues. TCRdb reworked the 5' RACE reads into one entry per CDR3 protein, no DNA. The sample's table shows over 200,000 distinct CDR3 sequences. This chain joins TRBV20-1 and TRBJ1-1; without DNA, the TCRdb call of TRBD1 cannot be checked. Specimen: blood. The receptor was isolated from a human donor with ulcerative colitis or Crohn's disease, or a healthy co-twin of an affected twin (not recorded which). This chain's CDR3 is CSGLPGNSEAFF.